Below, one T cell receptor beta chain is given with its context. This receptor's antigen is unknown. Within one base of it there is no much larger clone, and no base qualities were kept. Whole blood was collected in K2EDTA tubes by collaborating institutions according to the institutions' own protocols. Collaborator samples were shipped for TCRbeta analysis as frozen whole blood, isolated PBMCs, or DNA extracted from either sample type. Relative to germline, V is missing 3 bases and J is missing 6 bases, with 11 bases of the junction outside any gene match. The CDR1 and CDR2 encoded by the germline V gene (reference sequence) are WNHNN and SYGVQD. The CDR3 numbers 16 residues from cysteine through phenylalanine. Only CDR3 DNA is held: 48 bases, read in frame from base 1. These data are taken from a study of blood T cell repertoires in COVID-19 (TCRdb year 2020). Turning to the overall study: Samples covering the acute and convalescent phases of COVID-19 were provided by collaborators in the United States, Italy and Spain. The repertoires were made available in a free public database intended to serve as a resource for research on the immune response to SARS-CoV-2. The material from the prospective study consisted of cDNA or gDNA derived from T cells, B-cell-depleted T cells, or PBMCs. Subjects who had been exposed to COVID-19, were actively infected with it, or had recovered from it provided the deeply sampled blood TCRbeta repertoires that made up the dataset. The samples were drawn from two sources: the first 160 participants of the ongoing ImmuneRACE study, and 1,000 to 1,500 subjects contributed by 6 global collaborators. Nearly every sample came with metadata listing a de-identified subject ID, COVID-19 status, age in years and sex. Where available, HLA class I and class II types were taken from metadata supplied by the sample provider and were not determined by assay-based typing.

TCRbeta CDR3 regions were amplified from genomic DNA using the immunoSEQ Assay, a bias-controlled multiplex PCR. The original pipeline was this. Nucleated cell counts per sample were estimated from amplification of reference gene primers within the assay. To quantify the absolute abundance of each unique TCRbeta CDR3 rearrangement, sequence reads were collapsed and filtered. For each sample, productive Simpson clonality was calculated as the square root of Simpson's diversity index across productive rearrangements. TCRdb re-hosts the immuneACCESS table, in-frame sequences only. Its copies lack some clones; in the studies checked, an unresolved V gene accounts for under half of them, and the cause for the rest is not known. Clonal size and the V and J genes are those of that table, whereas D and trimming came from the DNA. The sample contains some 380,000 clones, roughly 90% of them found a single time. Approximately 7% of the sample rests with the top ten.

Study-wide conclusions, independent of this receptor: Clinical and demographic metadata were provided uncurated, with the amount varying by source and participant.

Input material: peripheral blood. The rearrangement combines TRBV10-1 with TRBJ1-5; 7 bases in the middle match TRBD1. This clonotype was obtained from a man aged 18 to 30 with active or convalescent COVID-19. The CDR3 reads as follows: CASSDRRQGTRQPQHF. The DNA sequence follows: TGCGCCAGCAGTGATCGGAGACAGGGTACGCGTCAGCCCCAGCATTTT.